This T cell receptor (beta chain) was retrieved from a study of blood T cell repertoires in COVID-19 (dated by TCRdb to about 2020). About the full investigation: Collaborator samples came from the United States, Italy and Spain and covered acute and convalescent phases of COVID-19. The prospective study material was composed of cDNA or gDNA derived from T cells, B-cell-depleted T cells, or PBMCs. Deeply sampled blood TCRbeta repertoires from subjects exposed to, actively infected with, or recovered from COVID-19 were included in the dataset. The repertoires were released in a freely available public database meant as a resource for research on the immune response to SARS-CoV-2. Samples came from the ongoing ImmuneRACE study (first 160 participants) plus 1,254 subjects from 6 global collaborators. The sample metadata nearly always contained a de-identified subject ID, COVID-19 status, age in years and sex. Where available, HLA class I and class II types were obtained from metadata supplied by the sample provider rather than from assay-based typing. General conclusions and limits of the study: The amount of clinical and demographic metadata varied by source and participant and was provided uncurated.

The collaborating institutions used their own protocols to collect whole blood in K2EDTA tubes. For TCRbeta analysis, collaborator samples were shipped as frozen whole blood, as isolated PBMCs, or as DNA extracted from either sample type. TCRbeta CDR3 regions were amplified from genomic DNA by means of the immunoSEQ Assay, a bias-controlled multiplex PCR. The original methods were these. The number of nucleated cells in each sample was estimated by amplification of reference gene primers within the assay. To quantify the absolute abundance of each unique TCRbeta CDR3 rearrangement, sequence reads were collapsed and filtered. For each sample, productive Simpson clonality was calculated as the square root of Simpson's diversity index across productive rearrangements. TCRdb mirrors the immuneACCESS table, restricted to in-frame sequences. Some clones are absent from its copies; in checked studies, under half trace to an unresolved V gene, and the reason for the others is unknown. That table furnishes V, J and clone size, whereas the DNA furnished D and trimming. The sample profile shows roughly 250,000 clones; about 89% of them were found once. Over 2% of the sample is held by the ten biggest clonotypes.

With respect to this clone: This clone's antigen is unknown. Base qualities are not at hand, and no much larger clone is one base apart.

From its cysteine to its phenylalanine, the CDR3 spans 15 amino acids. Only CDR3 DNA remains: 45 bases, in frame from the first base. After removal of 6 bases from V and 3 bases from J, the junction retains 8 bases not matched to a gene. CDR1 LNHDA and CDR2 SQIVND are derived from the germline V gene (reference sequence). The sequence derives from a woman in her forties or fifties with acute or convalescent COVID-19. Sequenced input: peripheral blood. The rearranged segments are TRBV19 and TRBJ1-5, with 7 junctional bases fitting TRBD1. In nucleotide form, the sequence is TGTGCCAGTAGGTGGACAGGAGTAAACAATCAGCCCCAGCATTTT. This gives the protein CASRWTGVNNQPQHF.